Each of the 10 T cell receptor beta chains below was sequenced from the same sample in a study of spatial heterogeneity in lung cancer. Time point noted: sample taken at primary tumor resection. Whole RNA obtained from tumor, nontumor lung or frozen PBMC underwent sequencing without sorting. TCRdb re-called the 5' RACE reads with MiXCR, one entry per CDR3 protein. The sample has about 44,000 distinct CDR3 sequences; about an eighth are singletons. The sample consisted of PBMCs, taken at surgery. These receptors all come from a male donor with early-stage non-small cell lung cancer.

This clonotype was seen a few times. The chain combines TRBV11-1 with TRBJ2-3; 9 bases match TRBD2. The CDR3 totals 16 residues. Trimming removed 5 bases from V and 3 bases from J; junction bases left unmatched: 9. Germline CDR1 and CDR2: SGHAT and FQDESV (reference sequence). The CDR3 bases are TGTGCCAGCAGCCTCCGGTTTAGCGGGAGAACAGATACGCAGTATTTT. This codes for CASSLRFSGRTDTQYF.

This clonotype has a count of ten or more. The V and J genes are TRBV28 and TRBJ2-5; TRBD1 matches at 9 bases. This CDR3 region has 12 residues. Germline assignment: CDR1 MDHEN and CDR2 SYDVKM. CDR3 bases: TGTGCAACAGGGGGCGTGCGCGAGACCCAGTACTTC. This encodes CATGGVRETQYF.

The rearrangement uses TRBV2 and TRBJ1-5; TRBD1 matches at 11 bases. Trimming cost V 5 bases and J 1 base; bases outside gene matches: 13. The CDR3 sequence is 19 residues long. CDR1 SNHLY and CDR2 FYNNEI come from the germline V gene. The CDR3 DNA reads TGTGCCAGCAGTAGGACAGGGGGCTCTTACCGGGGGAGCAATCAGCCCCAGCATTTT. It encodes CASSRTGGSYRGSNQPQHF. Full variable domain (outside the CDR3, taken from reference TRBV2 and TRBJ1-5): EPEVTQTPSHQVTQMGQEVILRCVPISNHLYFYWYRQILGQKVEFLVSFYNNEISEKSEIFDDQFSVERPDGSNFTLKIRSTKLEDSAMYFCASSRTGGSYRGSNQPQHFGDGTRLSIL.

A few counts support this clonotype. V usage is TRBV7-2 and J usage is TRBJ1-5, with no clear D. CDR3 length: 14 residues. The ends were cut back, 1 base at V and 0 bases at J, with 4 bases in the middle. Germline V lookup: CDR1 SGHTA, CDR2 FQGNSA. The CDR3 reads CASSLDHSNQPQHF. In nucleotides, the CDR3 is TGTGCCAGCAGCTTAGACCATAGCAATCAGCCCCAGCATTTT. Full variable domain (missing parts from reference TRBV7-2 and TRBJ1-5): GAGVSQSPSNKVTEKGKDVELRCDPISGHTALYWYRQSLGQGLEFLIYFQGNSAPDKSGLPSDRFSAERTGGSVSTLTIQRTQQEDSAVYLCASSLDHSNQPQHFGDGTRLSIL.

The chain couples TRBV6-5 to TRBJ2-2; 8 nucleotides line up with TRBD2. Germline values: CDR1 MNHEY, CDR2 SVGAGI. Trimming at V came to 2 bases and at J to 11 bases, leaving 10 bases not matched to a gene. This CDR3 has 15 amino acids. The CDR3: CASSYHGTRGGELFF. CDR3 sequence (DNA): TGTGCCAGCAGTTACCACGGGACTAGGGGAGGAGAGCTGTTTTTT.

This clonotype has a handful of counts. The J gene is TRBJ1-2, the V gene TRBV20-1; 10 bases are a match to TRBD1. The CDR3 spans 13 residues. Trimming cost V 5 bases and J 4 bases; bases outside gene matches: 4. Germline CDR1 is DFQATT and CDR2 is SNEGSKA (reference sequence). The CDR3 DNA reads as TGCAGTGCTGTCCGGGACAGGGGCTATGGCTACACCTTC. As protein: CSAVRDRGYGYTF.

The V gene is TRBV20-1, the J gene TRBJ2-7, with 8 bases matching TRBD2. The J segment lost 3 bases and the V segment lost 2 bases, leaving 3 bases of the junction unmatched. Germline CDR1 DFQATT, CDR2 SNEGSKA (reference sequence). The CDR3 length is 13 residues. In DNA form, the CDR3 reads TGCAGTGCTAGACGCGGGGGGCGCTACGAGCAGTACTTC. Translating it yields CSARRGGRYEQYF.

This chain links TRBV28 with TRBJ2-5; 8 bases are shared with TRBD2. This CDR3 contains 14 residues. The V gene's germline CDR1 is MDHEN and CDR2 SYDVKM. Unmatched junction bases numbered 8, after V lost 6 bases and J lost 5 bases. This CDR3 reads CASRQAGVGETQYF. CDR3 DNA: TGTGCCAGCAGGCAAGCGGGAGTTGGCGAGACCCAGTACTTC.

The chain recombines TRBV5-1 with TRBJ1-2, with TRBD1 identical over 9 bases. Germline trimming cut 4 bases from V and 0 bases from J; bases unmatched to any gene: 4. The CDR3 runs to 15 residues. The V gene's germline CDR1 is SGHRS and CDR2 YFSETQ. CDR3 bases: TGCGCCAGCAGCGGGACAGGGCAAGCTAACTATGGCTACACCTTC. It encodes CASSGTGQANYGYTF.

The genes are TRBV5-5 and TRBJ1-4, with D tentatively TRBD1 (6 bases). The CDR3 sequence is 17 residues long. V dropped 5 bases and J dropped 3 bases, with 20 bases sitting between them. Germline CDR1 SGHKS, CDR2 YYEKEE (reference sequence). The CDR3 loop is CASRRRDNPRSNEKLFF. In DNA, the CDR3 is TGTGCCAGCAGACGTCGGGACAACCCGCGGTCTAATGAAAAACTGTTTTTT.